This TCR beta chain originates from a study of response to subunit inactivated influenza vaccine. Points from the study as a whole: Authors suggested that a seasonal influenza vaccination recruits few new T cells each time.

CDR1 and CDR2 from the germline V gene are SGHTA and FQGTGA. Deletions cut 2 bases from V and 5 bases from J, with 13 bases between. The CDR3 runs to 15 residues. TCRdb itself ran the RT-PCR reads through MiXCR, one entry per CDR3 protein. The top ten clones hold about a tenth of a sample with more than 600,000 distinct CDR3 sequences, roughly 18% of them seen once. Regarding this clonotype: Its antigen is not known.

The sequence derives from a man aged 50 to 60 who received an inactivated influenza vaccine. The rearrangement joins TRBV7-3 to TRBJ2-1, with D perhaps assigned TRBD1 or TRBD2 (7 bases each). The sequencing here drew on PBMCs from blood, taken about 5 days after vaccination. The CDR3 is CASSLSRGGNNEQFF. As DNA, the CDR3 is TGTGCCAGCAGCTTATCCAGGGGGGGGAACAATGAGCAGTTCTTC. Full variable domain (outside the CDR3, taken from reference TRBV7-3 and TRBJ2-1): GAGVSQTPSNKVTEKGKYVELRCDPISGHTALYWYRQSLGQGPEFLIYFQGTGAADDSGLPNDRFFAVRPEGSVSTLKIQRTERGDSAVYLCASSLSRGGNNEQFFGPGTRLTVL.